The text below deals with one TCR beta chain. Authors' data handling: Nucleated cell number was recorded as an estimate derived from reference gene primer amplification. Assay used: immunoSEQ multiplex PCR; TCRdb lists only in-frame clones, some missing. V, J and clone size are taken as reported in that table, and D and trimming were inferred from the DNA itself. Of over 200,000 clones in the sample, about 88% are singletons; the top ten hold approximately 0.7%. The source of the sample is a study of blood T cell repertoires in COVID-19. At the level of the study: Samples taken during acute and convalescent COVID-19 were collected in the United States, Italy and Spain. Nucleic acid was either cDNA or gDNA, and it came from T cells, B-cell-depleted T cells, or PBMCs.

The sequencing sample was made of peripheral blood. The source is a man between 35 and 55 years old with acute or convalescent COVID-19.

The CDR3 sequence is CASSEAGTGFVSTEAFF. The CDR3, as DNA: TGCGCCAGCAGTGAGGCCGGGACAGGGTTTGTTTCCACTGAAGCTTTCTTT. The chain carries TRBV10-1 and TRBJ1-1; 9 nucleotides align to TRBD1. Losses at the gene ends were 2 bases for V and 4 bases for J; bases not matched to a gene: 11. Germline V CDR1 and CDR2: WNHNN, SYGVQD (reference sequence). The CDR3 loop spans 17 amino acids.